This TCR beta chain was sequenced for a study of control samples from healthy donors and cancer patients. Assay: immunoSEQ multiplex PCR; the TCRdb copy retains only in-frame clones and omits some. This repertoire shows roughly 69,000 clones, 87% found once; its top ten account for under 2.5%. Germline values: CDR1 SGHVS, CDR2 FQNEAQ. The V and J ends lost 5 bases and 11 bases respectively, with 12 bases between them. This CDR3 has 11 residues. The sequencing sample was made of PBMCs. This TCR derives from a woman aged 45-60 years with head and neck cancer. The chain joins TRBV7-8 to TRBJ1-1; D is undetermined. The CDR3 region is CASSQGNLAFF. In DNA, the CDR3 is TGTGCCAGCAGCCAAGGGAATTTGGCTTTCTTT.